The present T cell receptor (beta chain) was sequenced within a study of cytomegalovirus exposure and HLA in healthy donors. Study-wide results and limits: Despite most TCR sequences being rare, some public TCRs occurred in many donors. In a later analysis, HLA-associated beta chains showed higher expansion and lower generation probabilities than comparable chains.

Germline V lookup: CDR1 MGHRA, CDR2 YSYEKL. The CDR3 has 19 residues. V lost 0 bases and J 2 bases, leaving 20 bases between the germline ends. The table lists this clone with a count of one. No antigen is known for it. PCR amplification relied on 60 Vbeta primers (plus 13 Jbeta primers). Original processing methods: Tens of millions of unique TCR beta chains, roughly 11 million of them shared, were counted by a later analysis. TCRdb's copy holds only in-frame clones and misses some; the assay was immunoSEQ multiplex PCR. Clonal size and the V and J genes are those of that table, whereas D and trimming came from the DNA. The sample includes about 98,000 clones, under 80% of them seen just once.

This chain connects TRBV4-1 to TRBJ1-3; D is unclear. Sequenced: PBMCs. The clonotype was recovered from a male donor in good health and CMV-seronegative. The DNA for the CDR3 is TGCGCCAGCAGCCAAGATCTGTGGGCCCTCCACCCCCCTGGAAACACCATATATTTT. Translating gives CASSQDLWALHPPGNTIYF.